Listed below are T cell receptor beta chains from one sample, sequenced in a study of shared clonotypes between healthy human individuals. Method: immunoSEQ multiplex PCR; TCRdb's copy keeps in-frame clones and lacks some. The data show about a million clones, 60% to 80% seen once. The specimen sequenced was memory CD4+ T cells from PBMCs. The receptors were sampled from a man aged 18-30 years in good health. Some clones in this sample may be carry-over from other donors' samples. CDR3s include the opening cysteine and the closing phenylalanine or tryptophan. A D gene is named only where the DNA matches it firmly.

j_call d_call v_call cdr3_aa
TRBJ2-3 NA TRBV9 CASSVGEDTQYF
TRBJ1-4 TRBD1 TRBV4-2 CASSQGQGSATNEKLFF
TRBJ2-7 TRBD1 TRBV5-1 CASSLGLDGQGDYEQYF
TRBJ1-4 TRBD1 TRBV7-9 CASSPDRAEKLFF
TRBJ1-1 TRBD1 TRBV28 CASSLTGGPNTEAFF
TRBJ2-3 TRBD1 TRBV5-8 CASSFGQAEDTQYF
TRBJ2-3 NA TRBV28 CASRPGHSTDTQYF
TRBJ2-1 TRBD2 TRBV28 CASSLGGGRGIYNEQFF
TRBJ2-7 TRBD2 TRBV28 CASNEGGASSEQYF
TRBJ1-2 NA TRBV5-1 CASSLDVQGSGYTF
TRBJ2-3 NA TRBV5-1 CASSPGWQGRDTQYF
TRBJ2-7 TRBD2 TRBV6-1 CASTQGLPVLEQYF
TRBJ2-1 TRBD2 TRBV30 CAWSARLARTYNEQFF
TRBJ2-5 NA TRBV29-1 CSVGVQETQYF
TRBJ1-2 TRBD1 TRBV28 CASITDRGWGYTF
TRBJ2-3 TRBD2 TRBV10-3 CAISVASNSGRSTDTQYF
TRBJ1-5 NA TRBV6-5 CASRGGVNQPQHF
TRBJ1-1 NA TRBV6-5 CASSRGLGLNTEAFF
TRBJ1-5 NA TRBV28 CASSPRGTSLYSNQPQHF
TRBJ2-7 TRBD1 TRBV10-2 CASSGGSYEQYF
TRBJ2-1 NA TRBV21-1 CASSKVLAGRYNEQFF
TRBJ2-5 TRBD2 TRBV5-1 CASSSKREGWETQYF
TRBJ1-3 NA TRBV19 CASKEQFSGNTIYF
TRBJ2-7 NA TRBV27 CASSLFYEQYF
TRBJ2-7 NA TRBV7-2 CASSLDAQTYEQYF
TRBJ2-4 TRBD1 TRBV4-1 CASSRDQTGAGKNIQYF
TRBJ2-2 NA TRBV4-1 CASSQEGQVRGELFF
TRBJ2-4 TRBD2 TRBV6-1 CASSGEGGDSEYF
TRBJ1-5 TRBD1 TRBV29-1 CSVGGQKYQPQHF
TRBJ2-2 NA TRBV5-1 CAGSLRTVVGGLFF
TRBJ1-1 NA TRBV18 CASSPPEGDGEAFF
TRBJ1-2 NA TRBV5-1 CASVPTTENYGYTF
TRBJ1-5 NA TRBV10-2 CASRGQLNQPQHF
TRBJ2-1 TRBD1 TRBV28 CASSLFRRDRRSSYNEQFF
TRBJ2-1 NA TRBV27 CASSLNNNEQFF
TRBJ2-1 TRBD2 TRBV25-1 CASSELGSGGYNEQFF
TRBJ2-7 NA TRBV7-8 CASSYTGHSYEQYF
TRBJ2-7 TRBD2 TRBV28 CASSSPSGRSYEQYF
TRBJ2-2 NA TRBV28 CASSRGYTGELFF
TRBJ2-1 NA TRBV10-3 CAISVGQANEQFF
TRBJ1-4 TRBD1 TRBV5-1 CASSSQGGLEKLFF
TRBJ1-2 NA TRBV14 CASSQADYGYTF
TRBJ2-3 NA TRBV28 CASRRMGTDTQYF